This T cell receptor (beta chain) was captured by sequencing in a study of cytomegalovirus exposure and HLA in healthy donors. The donors gave bone marrow, and they were healthy. Regarding this clone: Its antigen remains unknown.

Germline CDR1 is MNHEY and CDR2 is SMNVEV (reference sequence). Trimming removed 5 bases at V and 7 bases at J, with 18 bases between. This CDR3 is 15 amino acids long. PCR employed 60 Vbeta and 13 Jbeta primers. Data came from immunoSEQ multiplex PCR; TCRdb stores just in-frame clones and leaves some out. The sample records roughly 100,000 clones, 81% being singletons. Study-wide findings and caveats: As confirmed in vitro, three CMV-associated chains were specific for CMV antigens. Reports indicate that TCR beta sequences accurately predicted the HLA-A and HLA-B alleles of most subjects. When analyzed later, a missense DCLRE1C variant was found to be linked to TCR beta V- and J-gene trimming.

This sequence originates from a human donor in good health. This chain links TRBV27 with TRBJ1-5; D not resolved. The specimen was PBMCs. The CDR3 DNA sequence: TGTGCCAGCAGTCCCCCCGACGAGGTCCCGCAGCCCCAGCATTTT. This sequence encodes CASSPPDEVPQPQHF.